This T cell receptor beta chain comes out of a study of cytomegalovirus exposure and HLA in healthy donors. Findings of the study overall: In vitro experiments confirmed that a few CMV-associated chains were specific for CMV antigens. Listed as cytomegalovirus-associated were 164 TCR beta chains. Subsequent analysis showed first-cohort TCR clusters tending to co-occur in some 110 validation repertoires. While the bulk of TCR sequences proved rare, some public TCRs turned up in many donors.

In this sample, this clone turned up once. Its antigen is not identified. The germline CDR1 and CDR2 sequences are SGHRS and YFSETQ. The germline V and J ends were trimmed by 3 bases and 8 bases, with 12 bases remaining between them. This CDR3 contains 14 residues. Only in-frame clones appear in the TCRdb table, and some are missing; sequencing was by immunoSEQ multiplex PCR. Of roughly 140,000 clones listed, around 90% are singletons. The rearrangement joins TRBV5-1 to TRBJ1-6; tentative D call: TRBD1 (6 bases). The clonotype was recovered from a woman between 18 and 30 years old in good health and CMV-seropositive. Sample: PBMCs. CDR3 in amino acids: CASSSRDTDSPLHF. CDR3 nucleotide sequence: TGCGCCAGCAGCTCCCGGGACACAGATTCACCCCTCCACTTT.